The 25 T cell receptor beta chains below all came from one sample that was sequenced in a study of T cells in localized non-small cell lung cancer. Some clones are missing from TCRdb's copy, which holds only in-frame ones; the method was immunoSEQ multiplex PCR. The table records about 72,000 clones, approximately 84% of them present only once. The sample was peripheral blood, taken before any cancer treatment. The source is a female donor older than 55 with stage I lung adenocarcinoma.

V gene TRBV5-1 combines with J gene TRBJ1-2; 7 nucleotides agree with TRBD1. With 6 bases clipped from V and 5 bases from J, the junction kept 10 bases outside the gene matches. The germline CDR1 and CDR2 sequences are SGHRS and YFSETQ. This CDR3 has 14 residues. This chain's CDR3 is CASNLQGPEYGYTF. The CDR3 nucleotides are TGCGCCAGCAATCTACAGGGGCCGGAATATGGCTACACCTTC.

The chain employs TRBV14 and TRBJ2-7; no clear D gene. Germline CDR1 and CDR2: SGHDN and FVKESK. V was trimmed by 0 bases and J by 3 bases, leaving 6 bases between them. The CDR3 contains 13 residues. The CDR3 reads CASSQDYDYEQYF. CDR3 nucleotides: TGTGCCAGCAGCCAAGATTATGACTACGAGCAGTACTTC. Full variable domain (remainder filled in from reference TRBV14 and TRBJ2-7): EAGVTQFPSHSVIEKGQTVTLRCDPISGHDNLYWYRRVMGKEIKFLLHFVKESKQDESGMPNNRFLAERTGGTYSTLKVQPAELEDSGVYFCASSQDYDYEQYFGPGTRLTVT.

The chain couples TRBV2 to TRBJ2-2, with unresolved D. This CDR3 contains 13 residues. Germline V gene sequence: CDR1 SNHLY, CDR2 FYNNEI. Trimming removed 7 bases at V and 1 base at J, with 7 bases between. CDR3 sequence reads: CASNSWNTGELFF. CDR3 in DNA: TGTGCCAGCAATAGTTGGAACACCGGGGAGCTGTTTTTT.

The chain links TRBV6-5 to TRBJ1-3; no clear D. V was cut by 0 bases and J by 0 bases, with 6 bases left in between. CDR1 and CDR2 (germline): MNHEY, SVGAGI. The CDR3 covers 15 residues. The chain's CDR3 is CASSYSRTSGNTIYF. As DNA, the CDR3 is TGTGCCAGCAGTTACTCACGGACCTCTGGAAACACCATATATTTT.

V is TRBV11-3 and J is TRBJ1-1; tentative D call: TRBD1 (5 bases). Germline V gives CDR1 SGHNT, CDR2 YENEEA. The CDR3 sequence is 12 residues long. Trimming took off 4 bases at V and 6 bases at J, with 9 bases between the two ends. The CDR3 is CASSSTGAEAFF. The DNA for the CDR3 is TGTGCCAGCAGCTCCACAGGAGCTGAAGCTTTCTTT.

The rearrangement joins TRBV25-1 to TRBJ2-7, with D unresolved. V gave up 1 base and J gave up 2 bases, with 3 bases separating them. The CDR3 extends over 12 amino acids. The V gene's germline CDR1 is MGHDK and CDR2 SYGVNS. CDR3: CASSESTYEQYF. CDR3 DNA sequence: TGTGCCAGCAGTGAATCGACCTACGAGCAGTACTTC.

This chain joins TRBV6-5 and TRBJ2-5; no definite D call. Germline V gene data show CDR1 as MNHEY and CDR2 as SVGAGI. Trimming pared 0 bases from V and 5 bases from J, leaving 10 bases between. The CDR3 runs to 14 residues. In DNA form, the CDR3 reads TGTGCCAGCAGTTACTCGTTGGTCCGGGAGACCCAGTACTTC. Its translation is CASSYSLVRETQYF.

The chain combines TRBV7-9 with TRBJ2-5, with 12 bases identical to TRBD2. This CDR3 contains 15 residues. J lost 5 bases, V lost 4 bases, and 5 bases had no gene match. Germline V gene sequence: CDR1 SEHNR, CDR2 FQNEAQ (reference sequence). CDR3 coding DNA: TGTGCCAGCAGCTGGACTAGCGGGGAAGGGGAGACCCAGTACTTC. The encoded protein is CASSWTSGEGETQYF.

The CDR3 sequence is CASSYPRDNQETQYF. The CDR3 coding sequence is TGTGCCAGCAGTTACCCCCGGGACAACCAAGAGACCCAGTACTTC. This rearrangement joins TRBV6-6 to TRBJ2-5; D is possibly TRBD1 (6 bases). Trimming cost V 2 bases and J 0 bases, with 10 bases left between them. The V gene's germline CDR1 is MNHNY and CDR2 SVGAGI (reference sequence). The CDR3 has 15 amino acids.

This sequence joins TRBV18 and TRBJ1-5; D is ambiguous. Germline CDR1 is KGHSH and CDR2 is LQKENI. The CDR3 is made up of 13 amino acids. The V end was cut by 4 bases, the J end by 3 bases, with 7 bases between. CDR3 amino acids: CASSQGVNQPQHF. The CDR3 nucleotides read TGTGCCAGCTCACAGGGAGTCAATCAGCCCCAGCATTTT.

The chain recombines TRBV28 with TRBJ2-3; a possible D gene is TRBD1 (6 bases). The germline CDR1 and CDR2 sequences are MDHEN and SYDVKM. V was trimmed by 4 bases and J by 0 bases, leaving 11 bases between them. This CDR3 comprises 15 residues. The CDR3 loop reads CASSSSDSSTDTQYF. The CDR3 DNA follows: TGTGCCAGCAGTTCCTCGGACAGCAGCACAGATACGCAGTATTTT.

CDR3 sequence (DNA): TGCAGTGCTAAGAGCACAGATACGCAGTATTTT. This encodes CSAKSTDTQYF. This rearrangement joins TRBV20-1 to TRBJ2-3; D uncertain. Germline V gene data show CDR1 as DFQATT and CDR2 as SNEGSKA (reference sequence). The CDR3 is 11 amino acids. Trimming took 4 bases from V and 0 from J, leaving 2 bases between them.

The rearrangement links TRBV27 to TRBJ1-5; no clear D gene. Trimming shortened V by 6 bases and J by 9 bases, and 15 bases separated the two germline ends. Germline V gene sequence: CDR1 MNHEY, CDR2 SMNVEV (reference sequence). This CDR3 region has 13 residues. CDR3 in DNA: TGTGCCAGCAGCGAGGGAGGCTTAGGGCCCCAGCATTTT. This codes for CASSEGGLGPQHF.

The chain carries TRBV11-2 and TRBJ1-5, with 9 bases aligning to TRBD1. This CDR3 spans 15 amino acids. CDR1 and CDR2 (germline): SGHAT, FQNNGV. V lost 5 bases and J lost 1; bases outside the gene matches: 3. The DNA of the CDR3 is TGTGCCAGCAGCCCCGGGACAGGGAGCAATCAGCCCCAGCATTTT. This translates into CASSPGTGSNQPQHF.

The chain recombines TRBV18 with TRBJ1-5; D is perhaps TRBD1 (5 bases). The CDR3 runs 13 residues. Germline CDR1 is KGHSH and CDR2 is LQKENI. Trimming stripped 2 bases from V and 7 bases from J, with 9 bases between. The CDR3 here is CASSPGGGQPQHF. For the CDR3, the DNA is TGTGCCAGCTCACCAGGGGGGGGGCAGCCCCAGCATTTT. Full variable domain (missing parts from reference TRBV18 and TRBJ1-5): NAGVMQNPRHLVRRRGQEARLRCSPMKGHSHVYWYRQLPEEGLKFMVYLQKENIIDESGMPKERFSAEFPKEGPSILRIQQVVRGDSAAYFCASSPGGGQPQHFGDGTRLSIL.

This clone was counted between two and nine times. The chain recombines TRBV30 with TRBJ1-1; 7 nucleotides align to TRBD1. This CDR3 has 15 amino acids. The V gene end was trimmed by 7 bases and the J gene end by 1 base; junction bases not matched to a gene: 12. CDR1 is GTSNPN, CDR2 SVGIG, per germline (reference sequence). The CDR3 bases are TGTGCCTCTACGCGACAGGGTGGATCGAACACTGAAGCTTTCTTT. Its translation is CASTRQGGSNTEAFF.

The chain links TRBV6-5 to TRBJ2-1; D ambiguous. Looked up from germline, CDR1 is MNHEY and CDR2 is SVGAGI. Trimming shortened V by 5 bases and J by 6 bases, and 5 bases separated the two germline ends. The CDR3 extends over 11 amino acids. In DNA, the CDR3 is TGTGCCAGCAGTCGATTCAATGAGCAGTTCTTC. This gives the protein CASSRFNEQFF.

The chain links TRBV9 to TRBJ2-1; the match to TRBD2 covers 10 bases. There are 16 residues in the CDR3. The trim removed 4 bases at V and 4 bases at J, leaving 8 bases unmatched. Germline CDR1 SGDLS, CDR2 YYNGEE. The CDR3 nucleotides are TGTGCCAGCAGCCCCTGGGGGACTAGCGAGTACAATGAGCAGTTCTTC. Its protein is CASSPWGTSEYNEQFF.

The rearrangement links TRBV14 to TRBJ1-1, with unresolved D. This CDR3 spans 13 amino acids. V lost 5 bases and J lost 0, with 7 bases in between. Germline lookup yields CDR1 SGHDN and CDR2 FVKESK. CDR3 in amino acids: CASSSFMNTEAFF. CDR3 sequence (DNA): TGTGCCAGCAGCAGTTTCATGAACACTGAAGCTTTCTTT.

V is TRBV7-9 and J is TRBJ2-1; D unclear. This CDR3 spans 16 amino acids. Germline V gene data show CDR1 as SEHNR and CDR2 as FQNEAQ (reference sequence). Trimming took 5 bases from V and 0 from J, leaving 14 bases between them. The CDR3 region is CASSPRLSFSYNEQFF. CDR3 bases: TGTGCCAGCAGCCCTAGGTTAAGCTTCTCCTACAATGAGCAGTTCTTC.

This sequence joins TRBV7-8 and TRBJ1-3, with 8 positions matching TRBD1. Germline trimming cut 5 bases from V and 5 bases from J; bases unmatched to any gene: 5. CDR3 length: 14 amino acids. Germline CDR1 SGHVS, CDR2 FQNEAQ. The CDR3 DNA reads as TGTGCCAGCAGCCAGCAGGGGGCGCGAAACACCATATATTTT. It translates to CASSQQGARNTIYF.

This sequence joins TRBV6-5 and TRBJ1-1; no definite D call. Deletions cut 0 bases from V and 0 bases from J, with 8 bases between. Germline lookup yields CDR1 MNHEY and CDR2 SVGAGI. CDR3 length equals 15 residues. Here the CDR3 reads CASSYSAGMNTEAFF. CDR3 in DNA: TGTGCCAGCAGTTACTCAGCTGGGATGAACACTGAAGCTTTCTTT.

The V gene is TRBV7-8, the J gene TRBJ2-1; tentatively, D is TRBD2 (6 bases). The length of the CDR3 is 12 residues. CDR1 SGHVS and CDR2 FQNEAQ come from the germline V gene. The ends were cut back, 6 bases at V and 10 bases at J, with 13 bases in the middle. DNA of the CDR3: TGTGCCAGCAGTATCCAGGGAGGAGAGCAGTTCTTC. It codes for CASSIQGGEQFF. The variable domain in full, with the rest retrieved from reference TRBV7-8 and TRBJ2-1, is GAGVSQSPRYKVAKRGQDVALRCDPISGHVSLFWYQQALGQGPEFLTYFQNEAQLDKSGLPSDRFFAERPEGSVSTLKIQRTQQEDSAVYLCASSIQGGEQFFGPGTRLTVL.

The chain is built from TRBV19 and TRBJ1-4; unclear D gene. This CDR3 comprises 17 residues. Between the trimmed V and J ends, which lost 3 bases and 0 bases, there was a span of 14 bases. The germline gives CDR1 LNHDA, CDR2 SQIVND (reference sequence). CDR3 loop: CASSISGRMATNEKLFF. The CDR3 coding sequence is TGTGCCAGTAGTATTTCAGGCAGGATGGCAACTAATGAAAAACTGTTTTTT.

V gene TRBV4-1 combines with J gene TRBJ1-1; 9 positions agree with TRBD1. CDR3 size: 16 residues. With 6 bases clipped from V and 4 bases from J, the junction kept 12 bases outside the gene matches. The germline gives CDR1 MGHRA, CDR2 YSYEKL. Written as DNA, the CDR3 is TGCGCCAGCAGACGGTCCGGGACAGGGATTTCCACTGAAGCTTTCTTT. Its translation: CASRRSGTGISTEAFF.